Shown below are 27 T cell receptor beta chains from a single sample sequenced in a study of cytomegalovirus exposure and HLA in healthy donors. The PCR used 60 Vbeta and 13 Jbeta primers. The protocol was immunoSEQ multiplex PCR, while the TCRdb copy is restricted to in-frame clones and leaves out a portion. This sample has about 180,000 clones, with 76% found just once. The sequenced sample was PBMCs. These receptors were taken from a woman aged 30 to 39 in good health and CMV-seropositive.

The chain employs TRBV5-4 and TRBJ2-4; TRBD2 matches at 11 bases. The CDR3 loop spans 20 amino acids. Germline loops: CDR1 SGHNT, CDR2 YYREEE (reference sequence). The trim removed 3 bases at V and 1 base at J, leaving 15 bases unmatched. The DNA for the CDR3 is TGTGCCAGCAGCTCCGCAGGAGGAGTAGCGGGGGGGCTGGCCAAAAACATTCAGTACTTC. This gives the protein CASSSAGGVAGGLAKNIQYF.

The V call is TRBV30, the J call TRBJ2-7; perhaps TRBD2 as D (6 bases). The V and J ends lost 2 bases and 5 bases respectively, with 16 bases between them. Germline CDR1 and CDR2: GTSNPN and SVGIG (reference sequence). This CDR3 region has 14 residues. The DNA for the CDR3 is TGTGCCTGGAGTAAGGTGTGGAGGGGCGACGAGCAGTACTTC. Its translation is CAWSKVWRGDEQYF.

The chain has TRBV6-6 and TRBJ1-5; D remains unclear. Germline loops: CDR1 MNHNY, CDR2 SVGAGI (reference sequence). The CDR3 contains 16 residues. Between the trimmed V and J ends, which lost 0 bases and 4 bases, there was a span of 13 bases. The CDR3 region is CASSYSKGGRNQPQHF. DNA of the CDR3: TGTGCCAGCAGTTACTCGAAGGGCGGGAGAAATCAGCCCCAGCATTTT.

V is TRBV28 and J is TRBJ1-1, with a weak D call TRBD1 (6 bases). Germline V lookup: CDR1 MDHEN, CDR2 SYDVKM. The CDR3 is 16 amino acids. Trimming shortened V by 4 bases and J by 4 bases, and 19 bases separated the two germline ends. The CDR3 loop reads CASSSRRDPGATEAFF. CDR3 nucleotides: TGTGCCAGCAGTTCTCGCCGGGATCCAGGGGCCACTGAAGCTTTCTTT.

This sequence joins TRBV4-3 and TRBJ2-1; 8 bases are shared with TRBD1. Germline V gene data show CDR1 as LGHNA and CDR2 as YSLEER. The CDR3 consists of 14 residues. Trimming took 1 base from V and 8 from J; bases not matched to a gene: 4. The CDR3 DNA is TGCGCCAGCAGCCAAGTATTACAGGGGGATGAGCAGTTCTTC. Amino acids: CASSQVLQGDEQFF.

The chain is built from TRBV7-9 and TRBJ2-3; D is perhaps TRBD2 (5 bases). Germline lookup yields CDR1 SEHNR and CDR2 FQNEAQ (reference sequence). Trimming took 5 bases from V and 6 from J, leaving 12 bases between them. This CDR3 region has 13 residues. The CDR3 reads CASSRDSFDTQYF. CDR3 coding DNA: TGTGCCAGCAGCCGGGATTCGTTCGATACGCAGTATTTT.

This chain uses TRBV14 with TRBJ2-1, with D perhaps TRBD2 (5 bases). This CDR3 is 12 amino acids long. The V end lost 4 bases, the J end lost 7 bases, and 8 bases lay between the germline ends. Germline CDR1 and CDR2: SGHDN and FVKESK. CDR3 coding DNA: TGTGCCAGCAGCCGGCGGGTAAATGAGCAGTTCTTC. Translating gives CASSRRVNEQFF.

In this sample, this clone turned up a few times. V gene TRBV28 combines with J gene TRBJ1-1; possibly TRBD1 for D (6 bases). This CDR3 spans 15 amino acids. Per germline, CDR1 MDHEN and CDR2 SYDVKM. The germline V and J ends were trimmed by 2 bases and 0 bases, with 10 bases remaining between them. CDR3 bases: TGTGCCAGCAGTTTACGGGGGGCTTTGAACACTGAAGCTTTCTTT. Translating it yields CASSLRGALNTEAFF.

The J gene is TRBJ1-1, the V gene TRBV28; a weak D match, TRBD1 (6 bases). CDR1 and CDR2 from the germline V gene are MDHEN and SYDVKM. This CDR3 comprises 16 residues. The germline V and J ends were trimmed by 2 bases and 4 bases, with 17 bases remaining between them. The CDR3: CASSLPQGPQGTEAFF. Written as DNA, the CDR3 is TGTGCCAGCAGTTTACCCCAGGGGCCCCAGGGCACTGAAGCTTTCTTT.

Comment on this clone: This specimen includes other DNA sequences encoding the same CDR3. The V call is TRBV13, the J call TRBJ2-5; D might be TRBD2 (7 bases). This CDR3 has 14 residues. V lost 4 bases and J 4 bases, leaving 13 bases between the germline ends. Germline values: CDR1 PRHDT, CDR2 FYEKMQ (reference sequence). The CDR3 DNA is TGTGCCAGCAGCTCTAGGGGGGGCGTAGAGACCCAGTACTTC. Protein: CASSSRGGVETQYF.

The chain carries TRBV2 and TRBJ2-5; maybe TRBD2 (5 bases). V was cut by 5 bases and J by 5 bases, with 18 bases left in between. Germline CDR1 and CDR2: SNHLY and FYNNEI. The CDR3 runs 15 residues. The CDR3 loop is CASSRERVPGETQYF. The CDR3 nucleotides read TGTGCCAGCAGTAGAGAAAGGGTGCCGGGGGAGACCCAGTACTTC.

The chain joins TRBV19 to TRBJ2-1, with TRBD2 matching 8 bases. V lost 8 bases and J lost 3; bases outside the gene matches: 6. The CDR3 has 14 residues. The germline CDR1 and CDR2 sequences are LNHDA and SQIVND (reference sequence). CDR3 in DNA: TGTGCCAGTCACCAGCGGGGGTTCTACAATGAGCAGTTCTTC. This gives the protein CASHQRGFYNEQFF.

The chain joins TRBV4-3 to TRBJ2-7, with 9 positions matching TRBD1. This CDR3 has 15 residues. With 4 bases clipped from V and 2 bases from J, the junction kept 6 bases outside the gene matches. Germline values: CDR1 LGHNA, CDR2 YSLEER. CDR3 sequence (DNA): TGCGCCAGCAGCCCGGACAGGGGCCAACCCTACGAGCAGTACTTC. It is translated as CASSPDRGQPYEQYF.

For the CDR3, the DNA is TGTGCCAGCAAAAAAACAGGGGATAGCGGCTACACCTTC. Its translation is CASKKTGDSGYTF. The V gene is TRBV28, the J gene TRBJ1-2; 7 nucleotides align to TRBD1. The length of the CDR3 is 13 residues. With V trimmed by 7 bases and J by 8 bases, 10 bases remained unmatched. Germline V gives CDR1 MDHEN, CDR2 SYDVKM.

The chain employs TRBV7-4 and TRBJ1-1, with 9 bases fitting TRBD1. The junction had 5 bases not matched to a gene; V was cut back by 5 bases and J by 1 base. CDR3 length: 15 amino acids. CDR1 is SGHVT and CDR2 is SQSDAQ in the germline V gene. As DNA, the CDR3 is TGTGCCAGCAGCGACAACAGGGGGCCGAACACTGAAGCTTTCTTT. Protein product: CASSDNRGPNTEAFF.

CDR3 sequence (DNA): TGCGCCAGCAGCTTTGCGCGGGGGGCCCTCGAGCAGTACTTC. Protein sequence: CASSFARGALEQYF. The chain employs TRBV5-1 and TRBJ2-7; 8 nucleotides match TRBD2. The ends lost 2 bases at V and 6 bases at J; junction bases unmatched: 7. The CDR3 has 14 amino acids. The germline gives CDR1 SGHRS, CDR2 YFSETQ.

The chain is built from TRBV7-2 and TRBJ2-7, with D perhaps TRBD2 (5 bases). The germline CDR1 and CDR2 sequences are SGHTA and FQGNSA. The CDR3 runs to 12 residues. Between the trimmed V and J ends, which lost 5 bases and 3 bases, there was a span of 8 bases. In nucleotides, the CDR3 is TGTGCCAGCAGCACGGGATTCTACGAGCAGTACTTC. Its protein is CASSTGFYEQYF. Together with reference TRBV7-2 and TRBJ2-7, the CDR3 gives the full variable domain: GAGVSQSPSNKVTEKGKDVELRCDPISGHTALYWYRQSLGQGLEFLIYFQGNSAPDKSGLPSDRFSAERTGGSVSTLTIQRTQQEDSAVYLCASSTGFYEQYFGPGTRLTVT.

CDR3 sequence reads: CASSSPGAGGETQYF. In DNA, the CDR3 is TGCGCCAGCAGCTCACCTGGGGCGGGGGGAGAGACCCAGTACTTC. V is TRBV4-1 and J is TRBJ2-5; 8 bases map to TRBD2. The ends lost 5 bases at V and 4 bases at J; junction bases unmatched: 9. This CDR3 is 15 amino acids long. Germline V gene lookup returns CDR1 MGHRA and CDR2 YSYEKL.

A remark on this clone: Additional DNA sequences in this sample encode the identical CDR3. The CDR3 sequence is CASNVATNTGELFF. DNA for the CDR3: TGTGCCAGCAATGTGGCCACAAACACCGGGGAGCTGTTTTTT. The V and J genes are TRBV2 and TRBJ2-2; D gene uncertain. The germline V and J ends were trimmed by 7 bases and 2 bases, with 11 bases remaining between them. The germline V gene has CDR1 SNHLY and CDR2 FYNNEI. CDR3 length: 14 amino acids.

This chain links TRBV10-3 with TRBJ2-1; 13 bases line up with TRBD2. CDR3 length: 17 amino acids. Germline CDR1 is ENHRY and CDR2 is SYGVKD. The V segment lost 8 bases and the J segment 1 base; nucleotides outside the gene matches: 8. CDR3 in amino acids: CAIGTSGGVRSYNEQFF. In DNA, the CDR3 is TGTGCCATCGGAACTAGCGGGGGGGTTCGGTCCTACAATGAGCAGTTCTTC.

This clone has more than one count but fewer than ten. The gene calls are TRBV25-1 and TRBJ2-5; TRBD1 might be the D (6 bases). The CDR3 is made up of 16 amino acids. Germline V CDR1 and CDR2: MGHDK, SYGVNS. V shed 2 bases and J shed 4 bases, with 17 bases lying between them. The CDR3 here is CASSEGVRGRGETQYF. CDR3 bases: TGTGCCAGCAGTGAAGGTGTCAGGGGTCGGGGAGAGACCCAGTACTTC.

The V gene is TRBV5-1, the J gene TRBJ1-2; TRBD1 matches at 7 bases. Trimming cost V 0 bases and J 7 bases; bases outside gene matches: 18. Germline loops: CDR1 SGHRS, CDR2 YFSETQ. The length of the CDR3 is 18 residues. CDR3 sequence: CASSLGDRQGLRGGGYTF. The CDR3 nucleotides read TGCGCCAGCAGCTTGGGGGACCGACAGGGCTTGAGGGGAGGTGGCTACACCTTC.

This clone was seen only once. The gene calls are TRBV6-6 and TRBJ1-6, with 7 bases that match TRBD1. After removal of 8 bases from V and 0 bases from J, the junction contained 7 bases not matched to a gene. The CDR3 totals 16 residues. The germline gives CDR1 MNHNY, CDR2 SVGAGI (reference sequence). CDR3 residues: CASFGQVPSYNSPLHF. CDR3 nucleotide sequence: TGTGCCAGCTTTGGACAGGTCCCCTCCTATAATTCACCCCTCCACTTT.

The chain links TRBV9 to TRBJ2-2, with TRBD2 identical over 10 bases. V trimming: 1 base; J trimming: 2 bases; junction bases outside the gene matches: 5. Germline V lookup: CDR1 SGDLS, CDR2 YYNGEE. The CDR3 sequence is 17 residues long. DNA for the CDR3: TGTGCCAGCAGCGTAAACGTAGCGGGGGGTAACACCGGGGAGCTGTTTTTT. Translated, it gives CASSVNVAGGNTGELFF.

This clone was observed once. V and J are TRBV6-5 and TRBJ2-2; tentatively, D is TRBD1 (6 bases). Germline assignment: CDR1 MNHEY and CDR2 SVGAGI. The CDR3 totals 14 residues. V gave up 7 bases and J gave up 2 bases, with 11 bases separating them. CDR3 region: CASKGTTNTGELFF. The CDR3 DNA is TGTGCCAGCAAGGGGACAACTAACACCGGGGAGCTGTTTTTT.

This rearrangement joins TRBV11-3 to TRBJ2-2, with D tentatively TRBD1 (6 bases). The CDR3 covers 16 residues. Trimming took off 3 bases at V and 7 bases at J, with 18 bases between the two ends. Per the germline V gene, CDR1 is SGHNT and CDR2 is YENEEA. This CDR3 reads CASSLVGTTTSGELFF. CDR3 nucleotide sequence: TGTGCCAGCAGCTTGGTTGGGACAACTACAAGCGGGGAGCTGTTTTTT.

This chain uses TRBV4-1 with TRBJ1-5; perhaps TRBD1 as D (6 bases). Trimming shortened V by 2 bases and J by 2 bases, and 7 bases separated the two germline ends. The CDR3 is 14 amino acids. Germline loops: CDR1 MGHRA, CDR2 YSYEKL. The CDR3 protein is CASSQRQGNQPQHF. The DNA of the CDR3 is TGCGCCAGCAGCCAACGACAGGGCAATCAGCCCCAGCATTTT.